These 6 T cell receptor beta chains originate from one sample sequenced in a study of early T cells in non-severe SARS-CoV-2 infection. Using its own MiXCR run on the 5' RACE reads, TCRdb lists one record per CDR3 protein. The sample includes 55,000 to 75,000 distinct CDR3 sequences, 7.7% of them seen just once. Sequences were obtained from whole blood. These receptors were taken from an adult who was a healthcare worker with PCR-confirmed SARS-CoV-2 infection or an uninfected control (not recorded which).

The sample holds a few counts of this clonotype. CDR3 DNA: TGTGCCAGCAGTGAGGACAACAATCAGCCCCAGCATTTT. This translates into CASSEDNNQPQHF. The V gene is TRBV2, the J gene TRBJ1-5; possibly TRBD1 for D (5 bases). The CDR3 runs 13 residues. Trimming removed 3 bases from V and 3 bases from J, with 6 bases in between. CDR1 is SNHLY, CDR2 FYNNEI, per germline.

In this sample, this clonotype turned up a few times. This chain links TRBV3-1 with TRBJ2-1; the D is unclear. CDR3 length: 16 amino acids. V was cut by 4 bases and J by 5 bases, with 18 bases left in between. In germline, CDR1 is LGHDT, CDR2 YNNKEL (reference sequence). CDR3 DNA: TGTGCCAGCAGCCCCCTCTCGGGCGGCCCGGACAATGAGCAGTTCTTC. It yields the protein CASSPLSGGPDNEQFF.

This clonotype has ten or more counts. This chain uses TRBV7-6 with TRBJ1-1; D gene unclear. Trimming pared 5 bases from V and 1 base from J, leaving 8 bases between. Germline CDR1 and CDR2: SGHVS and FNYEAQ. The CDR3 consists of 13 residues. The CDR3 DNA follows: TGTGCCAGCAGCCCCCGGACGAACACTGAAGCTTTCTTT. It translates to CASSPRTNTEAFF.

This clonotype was observed a handful of times. The chain is built from TRBV20-1 and TRBJ2-7; 9 bases agree with TRBD1. The CDR3 covers 15 residues. V shed 2 bases and J 0 bases; nucleotides not matched to a gene: 5. CDR1 is DFQATT, CDR2 SNEGSKA, per germline (reference sequence). CDR3 nucleotide sequence: TGCAGTGCTAGAACGGACAGGGGAAGCTCCTACGAGCAGTACTTC. Its translation: CSARTDRGSSYEQYF.

This clonotype was observed a handful of times. This chain connects TRBV28 to TRBJ1-1; 9 positions match TRBD1. This CDR3 contains 14 residues. CDR1 is MDHEN and CDR2 is SYDVKM in the germline V gene. Trimming took 7 bases from V and 5 from J; bases not matched to a gene: 8. CDR3 protein: CASIPGQGGTEAFF. The CDR3 bases are TGTGCCAGCATCCCGGGACAGGGTGGTACTGAAGCTTTCTTT.

This clonotype qualifies as medium-sized. The CDR3 DNA reads as TGCAGTGCTAGAAACAGGGACTATGGCTACACCTTC. This encodes CSARNRDYGYTF. This sequence joins TRBV20-1 and TRBJ1-2; a weak D match, TRBD1 (6 bases). CDR1 and CDR2 from the germline V gene are DFQATT and SNEGSKA (reference sequence). This CDR3 is built from 12 residues. V shed 2 bases and J shed 3 bases, with 7 bases lying between them.